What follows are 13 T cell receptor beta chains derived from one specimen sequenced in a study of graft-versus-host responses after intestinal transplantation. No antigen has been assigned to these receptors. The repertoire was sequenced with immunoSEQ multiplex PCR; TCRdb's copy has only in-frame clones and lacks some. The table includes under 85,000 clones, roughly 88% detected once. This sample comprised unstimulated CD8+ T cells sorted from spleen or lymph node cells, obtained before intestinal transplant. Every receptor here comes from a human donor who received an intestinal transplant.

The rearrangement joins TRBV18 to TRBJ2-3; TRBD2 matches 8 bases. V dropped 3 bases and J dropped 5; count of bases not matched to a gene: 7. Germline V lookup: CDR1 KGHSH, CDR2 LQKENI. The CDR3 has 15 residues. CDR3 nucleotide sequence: TGTGCCAGCTCACCCCGGGGGGGTTTAAGAGATACGCAGTATTTT. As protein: CASSPRGGLRDTQYF.

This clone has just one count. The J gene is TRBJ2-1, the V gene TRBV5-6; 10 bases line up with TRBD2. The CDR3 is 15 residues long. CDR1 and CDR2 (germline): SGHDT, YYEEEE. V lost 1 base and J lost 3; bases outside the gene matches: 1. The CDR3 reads CASSLTSGVYNEQFF. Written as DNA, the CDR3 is TGTGCCAGCAGCTTGACTAGCGGGGTCTACAATGAGCAGTTCTTC.

CDR3 protein: CASMGAFQETQYF. Written as DNA, the CDR3 is TGTGCCAGCATGGGGGCCTTCCAAGAGACCCAGTACTTC. V gene TRBV7-9 combines with J gene TRBJ2-5; tentatively, D is TRBD1 (6 bases). Germline V gene lookup returns CDR1 SEHNR and CDR2 FQNEAQ (reference sequence). This CDR3 comprises 13 residues. Trimming cost V 7 bases and J 1 base, with 10 bases left between them.

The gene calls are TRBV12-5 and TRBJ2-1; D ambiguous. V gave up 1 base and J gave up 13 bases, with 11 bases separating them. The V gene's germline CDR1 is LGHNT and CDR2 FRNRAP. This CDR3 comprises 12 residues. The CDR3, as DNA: TGTGCTAGTGGTTTGGATGGTACAGTTCAGTTCTTC. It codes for CASGLDGTVQFF.

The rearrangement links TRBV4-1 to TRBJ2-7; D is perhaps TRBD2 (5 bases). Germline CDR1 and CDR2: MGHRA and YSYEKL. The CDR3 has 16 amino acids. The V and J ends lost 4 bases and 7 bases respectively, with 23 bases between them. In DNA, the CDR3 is TGCGCCAGCAGCCCAGCGGACCACAGAGGGTCGGTAGAGCAGTACTTC. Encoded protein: CASSPADHRGSVEQYF.

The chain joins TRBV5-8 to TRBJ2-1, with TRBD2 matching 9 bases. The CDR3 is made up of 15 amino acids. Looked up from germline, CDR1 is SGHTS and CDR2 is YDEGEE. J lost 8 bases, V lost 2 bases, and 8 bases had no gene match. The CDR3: CASSFLGSGGDEQFF. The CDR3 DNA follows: TGTGCCAGCAGCTTCTTGGGTAGCGGGGGTGATGAGCAGTTCTTC.

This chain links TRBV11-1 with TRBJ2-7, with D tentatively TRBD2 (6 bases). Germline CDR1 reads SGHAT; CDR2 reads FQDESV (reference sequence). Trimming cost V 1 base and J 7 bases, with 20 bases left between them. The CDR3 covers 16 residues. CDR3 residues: CASSLGVRVTGEEQYF. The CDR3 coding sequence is TGTGCCAGCAGCTTAGGCGTTCGGGTAACGGGGGAAGAGCAGTACTTC.

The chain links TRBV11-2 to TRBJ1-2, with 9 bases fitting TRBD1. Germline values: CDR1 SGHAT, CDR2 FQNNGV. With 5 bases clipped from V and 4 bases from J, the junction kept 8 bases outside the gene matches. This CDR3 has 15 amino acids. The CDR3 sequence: CASSPWTGDPYGYTF. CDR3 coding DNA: TGTGCCAGCAGCCCCTGGACAGGGGACCCCTATGGCTACACCTTC.

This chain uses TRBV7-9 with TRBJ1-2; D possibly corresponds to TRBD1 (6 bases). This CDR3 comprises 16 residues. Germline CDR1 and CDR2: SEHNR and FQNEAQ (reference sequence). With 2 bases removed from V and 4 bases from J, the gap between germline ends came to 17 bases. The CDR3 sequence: CASSLTVQGTGYGYTF. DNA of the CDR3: TGTGCCAGCAGCTTAACTGTCCAGGGGACGGGCTATGGCTACACCTTC.

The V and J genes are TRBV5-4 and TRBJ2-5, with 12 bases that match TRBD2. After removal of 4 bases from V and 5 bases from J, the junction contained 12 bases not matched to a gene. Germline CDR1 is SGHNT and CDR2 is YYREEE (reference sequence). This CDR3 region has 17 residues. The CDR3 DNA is TGTGCCAGCAGCCCACACCCTAGCGGGGGGGCCGCGGAGACCCAGTACTTC. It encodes CASSPHPSGGAAETQYF.

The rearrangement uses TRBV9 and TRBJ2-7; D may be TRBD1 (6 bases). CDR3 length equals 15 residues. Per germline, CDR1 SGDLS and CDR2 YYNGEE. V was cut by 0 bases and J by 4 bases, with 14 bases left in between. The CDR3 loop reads CASSVEGDRQYEQYF. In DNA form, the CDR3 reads TGTGCCAGCAGCGTAGAGGGTGACAGGCAGTACGAGCAGTACTTC.

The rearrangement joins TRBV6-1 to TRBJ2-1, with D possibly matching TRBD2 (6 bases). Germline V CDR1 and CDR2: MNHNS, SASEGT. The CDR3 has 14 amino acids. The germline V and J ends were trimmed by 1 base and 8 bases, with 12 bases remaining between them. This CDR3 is CASSEVDSSDEQFF. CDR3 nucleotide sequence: TGTGCCAGCAGTGAAGTTGACTCTAGCGATGAGCAGTTCTTC.

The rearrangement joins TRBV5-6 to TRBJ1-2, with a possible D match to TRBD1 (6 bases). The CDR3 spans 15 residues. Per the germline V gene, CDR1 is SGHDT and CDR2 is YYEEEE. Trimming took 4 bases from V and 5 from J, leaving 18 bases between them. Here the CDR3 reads CASSHTGTATYGYTF. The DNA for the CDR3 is TGTGCCAGCAGCCATACAGGGACGGCAACGTATGGCTACACCTTC.